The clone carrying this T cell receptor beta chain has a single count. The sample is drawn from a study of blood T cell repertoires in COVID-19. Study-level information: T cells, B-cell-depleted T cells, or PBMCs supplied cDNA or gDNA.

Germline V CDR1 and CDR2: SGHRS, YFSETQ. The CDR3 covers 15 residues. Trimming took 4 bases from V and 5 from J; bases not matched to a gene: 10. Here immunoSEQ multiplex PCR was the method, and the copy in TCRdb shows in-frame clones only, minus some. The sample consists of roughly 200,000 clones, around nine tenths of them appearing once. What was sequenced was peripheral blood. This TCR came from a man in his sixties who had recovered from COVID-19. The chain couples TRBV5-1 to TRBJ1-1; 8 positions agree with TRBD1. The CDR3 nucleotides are TGCGCCAGCAGCAATGGACAGGGAAGGAATACTGAAGCTTTCTTT. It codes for CASSNGQGRNTEAFF.